This T cell receptor beta chain was retrieved from a study of cytomegalovirus exposure and HLA in healthy donors. Findings and caveats of the study: Fewer N-insertions (relative to the roughly 660-donor mean) were reportedly seen in an Asian-associated ancestry cluster in a later analysis. TCR beta chain V- and J-gene trimming was linked, in a later analysis, to a missense variant in DCLRE1C. Being productive about 87% or about 30% of the time was typical of most TCR beta V segments in an earlier analysis.

Use of 60 Vbeta and 13 Jbeta primers characterized the PCR. Original analysis: Per a later analysis, the number of unique TCR beta chains was around 80 million, of which 9 million to 12 million were shared. Profiling relied on immunoSEQ multiplex PCR, and the TCRdb table lists in-frame clones only, not all of them. The DNA was the basis for D and trimming; V, J and clone size are from that table. The sample consists of around 200,000 clones, 65% to 90% of them appearing once. Comment on this clone: What it binds is not known.

The germline V gene has CDR1 SGHTA and CDR2 FQGNSA. Trimming left V 5 bases short and J 9 bases short, with 17 bases between. This CDR3 region has 15 residues. The receptor's source is a man in his forties in good health and CMV-seropositive. The specimen was PBMCs. The V and J genes are TRBV7-2 and TRBJ1-6, with D hard to call. The CDR3: CASSTRDPTGSPLHF. The CDR3 nucleotides read TGTGCCAGCAGCACCCGGGATCCCACGGGTTCACCCCTCCACTTT.